This T cell receptor beta chain stems from a study of OX40 agonist ivuxolimab in advanced cancers. Turning to the overall study: Ivuxolimab was a fully human IgG2 agonistic monoclonal antibody targeting the costimulatory receptor OX40 (CD134). Intravenous ivuxolimab was administered to patients every 2 weeks at six dose levels: 0.01, 0.1, 0.3, 1.5, 3 and 10 mg/kg. Of the roughly 51 patients in dose escalation, about 20 had hepatocellular carcinoma, about 15 had melanoma, 9 had renal cell carcinoma and 9 had head and neck cancer. In the dose-escalation cohort, 75% to 85% of patients were male, and the mean age was 60 years with a range of roughly 20 to 80. Patients were allowed to have had prior anti-PD-1, anti-PD-L1 or anti-CTLA-4 therapy, and 30% to 50% of the dose-escalation patients had previously received checkpoint inhibitors. Partial responses occurred in three dose-escalation patients: two with cutaneous melanoma and one with hepatocellular carcinoma. The purpose of peripheral TCRbeta sequencing was to test whether ivuxolimab changed TCR sequence diversity and led to clonal T-cell expansion. The paper covers the monotherapy dose-escalation part of the phase I ivuxolimab trial, which included N of about 50 patients. General findings and caveats noted by the study authors: Low levels of normalized T-cell clonal expansion were also shown by some nonresponding patients. At doses from 0.1 to 3.0 mg/kg, clonal expansion was seen in both CD4+ and CD8+ blood T cells between baseline and week 6. In the 0.1-3.0 mg/kg groups, partial responders had among the lowest normalized peripheral clonal expansion, particularly in CD8+ T cells. After ivuxolimab, expanded clones were on average more numerous among CD8+ T cells than among CD4+ T cells. The antigen specificity of the clonally expanded peripheral T cells was not determined.

A word on this clone: Its antigen is not yet known. Base qualities are not recorded, but no much larger clone differs from it by a single base.

After removal of 6 bases from V and 2 bases from J, the junction retains 9 bases not matched to a gene. The CDR3, cysteine through phenylalanine, is 17 amino acids long. Just CDR3 DNA is preserved here, 51 bases in frame from base 1. According to the germline V gene, CDR1 reads MDHEN and CDR2 reads SYDVKM. To sequence the TCRbeta CDR3 region, genomic DNA was isolated from the sorted cells. TCRbeta CDR3 regions were sequenced using the immunoSEQ Assay. As stored in TCRdb, this immuneACCESS dataset retains in-frame rearrangements with V and J assigned. A fraction of the clones does not appear; measured against another copy, unresolved V genes explain less than half of the discrepancy, and the remainder lacks a known reason. The sample data list tens of thousands of clones, and roughly 87% of these were observed just once. The top ten clones comprise 0.33% of the sample. The trial excluded patients who had a history of autoimmune disease or were on systemic immunosuppression. In every dose cohort, peripheral blood was drawn for TCR sequencing at baseline, cycle 4 day 1, and cycle 7 day 1. Samples were obtained from an open-label, multicenter, first-in-human phase I dose-escalation trial of ivuxolimab. The trial enrolled adults with locally advanced or metastatic head and neck squamous cell, hepatocellular, melanoma or renal cell carcinoma. Before TCR sequencing, CD4+ T cells and CD8+ T cells from peripheral blood were sorted into separate populations.

The input for sequencing was CD4+ or CD8+ T cells sorted from blood, taken in a trial of the OX40 agonist ivuxolimab. This receptor was obtained from an adult with an advanced solid tumor such as melanoma, head and neck, liver or kidney cancer. The sequence joins TRBV28 to TRBJ2-5; the junction holds 13 bases that match TRBD2. The CDR3 protein: CASSSGTSGIKQETQYF. The DNA reads TGTGCCAGCAGCTCCGGGACTAGCGGGATCAAGCAAGAGACCCAGTACTTC.